This is a list of T cell receptor beta chains from one sample in a study of T cell responses to AZD1222 COVID-19 vaccine. Sequencing was performed with immunoSEQ multiplex PCR; in TCRdb, only in-frame clones are kept and a portion is missing. The table shows about 180,000 clones, with roughly 94% occurring only once. This specimen consisted of peripheral blood, obtained 28 days after the second AZD1222 dose. These receptors were taken from an adult who received the AZD1222 COVID-19 vaccine. Both conserved end residues are part of each CDR3. The D gene is left open where the match is weak. A clone size is listed for some rows: how often the clone was seen (once, few, many), or a class if it is expanded.

v_call,clone_size,j_call,d_call,cdr3_aa,cdr3_nt
TRBV11-3,.,TRBJ2-5,.,CASSLRGQDTQYF,TGTGCCAGCAGCTTACGGGGGCAGGATACCCAGTACTTC
TRBV2,.,TRBJ2-2,.,CASSVRQVNTGELFF,TGTGCCAGCAGTGTGCGGCAGGTGAACACCGGGGAGCTGTTTTTT
TRBV12-3/TRBV12-4,.,TRBJ1-2,.,CASGLQGSHGYTF,TGTGCCAGCGGCTTACAGGGTTCTCATGGCTACACCTTC
TRBV5-1,.,TRBJ2-1,TRBD2,CASSFLAGGVNEQFF,TGCGCCAGCAGCTTCCTAGCGGGAGGAGTCAATGAGCAGTTCTTC
TRBV11-3,.,TRBJ1-1,.,CASSLDHGRPNTEAFF,TGTGCCAGCAGCTTAGATCACGGCCGACCGAACACTGAAGCTTTCTTT
TRBV4-1,.,TRBJ2-5,TRBD1,CASSQGTARGRQETQYF,TGCGCCAGCAGCCAAGGCACGGCCAGGGGGCGCCAAGAGACCCAGTACTTC
TRBV5-7,.,TRBJ2-1,TRBD2,CASSLAPAGGFSDEQFF,TGTGCCAGCAGCTTGGCTCCGGCGGGAGGGTTTAGTGATGAGCAGTTCTTC
TRBV7-9,.,TRBJ1-2,TRBD1,CASSSKDRVSGYTF,TGTGCCAGCAGCTCAAAAGACAGGGTGTCAGGCTACACCTTC
TRBV5-1,.,TRBJ1-6,.,CASSLDQTGKGRSPLHF,TGCGCCAGCAGCTTGGACCAAACAGGGAAGGGTAGATCACCCCTCCACTTT
TRBV14,once,TRBJ1-6,.,CASSLSRESGSPLHF,TGTGCCAGCAGCCTTTCCAGGGAATCGGGATCACCCCTCCACTTT
TRBV27,once,TRBJ1-2,.,CASSSSGGAEGGYTF,TGTGCCAGCAGTTCCTCCGGGGGGGCGGAGGGTGGCTACACCTTC
TRBV7-9,.,TRBJ1-1,.,CASSFESLGTEAFF,TGTGCCAGCAGCTTTGAATCCTTGGGCACTGAAGCTTTCTTT
TRBV9,.,TRBJ1-1,.,CASSVGLHDTEAFF,TGTGCCAGCAGCGTAGGACTGCACGACACTGAAGCTTTCTTT
TRBV7-2,.,TRBJ2-7,.,CASSPGIQGGEQYF,TGTGCCAGCAGCCCAGGGATTCAGGGAGGCGAGCAGTACTTC
TRBV2,.,TRBJ1-1,.,CAAQEKGRDTEAFF,TGTGCCGCCCAAGAGAAAGGAAGGGACACTGAAGCTTTCTTT
TRBV27,.,TRBJ2-3,.,CASSWQSTDTQYF,TGTGCCAGCAGTTGGCAGAGCACAGATACGCAGTATTTT
TRBV19,.,TRBJ2-2,.,CASSIEVTGELFF,TGTGCCAGTAGTATCGAGGTCACCGGGGAGCTGTTTTTT
TRBV7-3,.,TRBJ2-5,TRBD2,CASSPDSGGTQYF,TGTGCCAGCAGCCCCGACAGCGGGGGGACCCAGTACTTC
TRBV21-1,.,TRBJ1-3,.,CASSKVVRTGAGNTIYF,TGTGCCAGCAGCAAAGTCGTTCGGACAGGGGCTGGAAACACCATATATTTT
TRBV9,.,TRBJ2-6,.,CASSVVSAPGANVLTF,TGTGCCAGCAGCGTAGTTAGCGCCCCCGGGGCCAACGTCCTGACTTTC
TRBV6-5,once,TRBJ1-2,.,CASSYAKGSNYGYTF,TGTGCCAGCAGTTACGCGAAGGGGTCTAACTATGGCTACACCTTC
TRBV19,.,TRBJ1-2,TRBD1,CASQTGSFYGYTF,TGTGCCAGCCAGACAGGGTCTTTCTATGGCTACACCTTC
TRBV19,.,TRBJ1-1,.,CASIQGGYTEAFF,TGTGCCAGTATCCAAGGGGGATACACTGAAGCTTTCTTT
TRBV27,.,TRBJ1-1,.,CASSSSNRNTEAFF,TGTGCCAGCAGTTCCTCGAATCGGAACACTGAAGCTTTCTTT
TRBV4-3,.,TRBJ1-1,.,CASSQVWHMNTEAFF,TGCGCCAGCAGCCAAGTCTGGCATATGAACACTGAAGCTTTCTTT
TRBV19,.,TRBJ1-5,TRBD1,CASSRTGGEKHSAQHF,TGTGCCAGTAGTAGGACAGGGGGCGAGAAACATTCGGCCCAGCATTTT
TRBV27,.,TRBJ1-1,.,CASSLGPGRLNTEAFF,TGTGCCAGCAGTTTAGGGCCAGGGCGGCTGAACACTGAAGCTTTCTTT
TRBV28,.,TRBJ2-1,TRBD2,CASSFIGGRDDNEQFF,TGTGCCAGCAGTTTTATCGGGGGGAGGGACGACAATGAGCAGTTCTTC
TRBV11-3,.,TRBJ2-1,TRBD2,CASSPAGGPYNEQFF,TGTGCCAGCAGCCCAGCGGGGGGGCCCTACAATGAGCAGTTCTTC
TRBV18,once,TRBJ2-7,.,CASSPSSLVYEQYF,TGTGCCAGCTCACCCTCCTCTTTGGTCTACGAGCAGTACTTC
TRBV5-4,.,TRBJ2-3,TRBD1,CASSRETGGPTDTQYF,TGTGCCAGCAGCCGAGAGACAGGGGGTCCGACAGATACGCAGTATTTT
TRBV30,.,TRBJ1-6,.,CAWALGPDNSPLHF,TGTGCCTGGGCCTTGGGACCGGATAATTCACCCCTCCACTTT
TRBV7-2,.,TRBJ2-5,TRBD2,CASSFRLAGGQETQYF,TGTGCCAGCAGCTTTAGACTAGCGGGGGGCCAAGAGACCCAGTACTTC
TRBV28,.,TRBJ1-1,.,CASSIQRLGMNTEAFF,TGTGCCAGCAGTATACAGCGCCTGGGGATGAACACTGAAGCTTTCTTT
TRBV5-1,.,TRBJ2-1,.,CASSPSLKGEQFF,TGCGCCAGCAGCCCTTCCCTCAAGGGTGAGCAGTTCTTC
TRBV5-4,.,TRBJ1-4,.,CASSFSDEKLFF,TGTGCCAGCAGCTTCTCCGACGAAAAACTGTTTTTT
TRBV10-3,.,TRBJ1-2,.,CAISDRSQGGYTF,TGTGCCATCAGTGACAGGTCCCAGGGTGGCTACACCTTC
TRBV19,.,TRBJ2-3,.,CASRIGRGRTDTQYF,TGTGCCAGTCGTATTGGGCGGGGTCGCACAGATACGCAGTATTTT
TRBV19,once,TRBJ2-3,.,CASSLTSGSTDTQYF,TGTGCCAGTAGTTTGACTAGTGGGAGCACAGATACGCAGTATTTT
TRBV30,.,TRBJ2-1,.,CACDRSSYNEQFF,TGTGCCTGTGACAGGAGCTCCTACAATGAGCAGTTCTTC